These 10 T cell receptor beta chains were sequenced from one sample in a study of blood T cells in healthy people across ages. A second PCR, run for about 7 to 11 cycles, used a sample-barcoded 5' primer plus a J-beta primer mix. Via MiXCR, TCRdb re-called the 5' RACE reads, giving one row per CDR3 protein. The sample includes around 1.5 million distinct CDR3 sequences, about 35% seen only once; the top ten take roughly 12%. The sample was blood. These receptors were collected from a woman in her thirties in good health.

The V gene is TRBV6-2 or TRBV6-3, the J gene TRBJ2-5; 10 bases map to TRBD2. The CDR3 totals 19 residues. V gave up 0 bases and J gave up 4 bases; unmatched junction bases: 14. Germline V CDR1 and CDR2: MNHEY, SVGEGT. The CDR3 DNA follows: TGTGCCAGCAGTTACTCGAAAGGGCTAGCGGGGGTTACTGCAGAGACCCAGTACTTC. Translating gives CASSYSKGLAGVTAETQYF.

The genes are TRBV7-8 and TRBJ2-5; TRBD1 agrees at 7 bases. The V gene's germline CDR1 is SGHVS and CDR2 FQNEAQ. The V segment lost 5 bases and the J segment 3 bases; nucleotides outside the gene matches: 3. This CDR3 contains 13 residues. The CDR3 is CASSTDRKETQYF. CDR3 sequence (DNA): TGTGCCAGCAGCACGGACAGGAAAGAGACCCAGTACTTC.

This clonotype occurred a few times. The chain links TRBV3-1 to TRBJ2-1; 11 bases line up with TRBD1. Germline V gene data show CDR1 as LGHDT and CDR2 as YNNKEL (reference sequence). The V segment lost 6 bases and the J segment 7 bases; nucleotides outside the gene matches: 8. This CDR3 contains 15 residues. CDR3 region: CASRIGQGAGNEQFF. CDR3 sequence (DNA): TGTGCCAGCAGAATTGGACAGGGGGCTGGAAATGAGCAGTTCTTC.

This clonotype was observed a single time. A junction boundary mismatches the germline segment, possibly from a read error. This sequence joins TRBV27 and TRBJ2-5, with 8 bases lining up with TRBD1. The germline V gene encodes CDR1 MNHEY and CDR2 SMNVEV (reference sequence). This CDR3 has 15 residues. CDR3 amino acids: CASGLRDRYQETQYF. CDR3 coding DNA: TGTGCCAGCGGTTTACGGGACAGGTATCAAGAGACCCAGTACTTC.

The chain combines TRBV2 with TRBJ1-4; 7 bases are a match to TRBD1. Germline assignment: CDR1 SNHLY and CDR2 FYNNEI. V trimming: 6 bases; J trimming: 8 bases; junction bases outside the gene matches: 9. The CDR3 is made up of 14 amino acids. The CDR3 DNA reads as TGTGCCAGCAGCGCTCGGACAGGATACGAAAAACTGTTTTTT. Translation: CASSARTGYEKLFF.

In this sample, this clonotype turned up many times. The J gene is TRBJ2-5, the V gene TRBV20-1; D not resolved. The CDR3 is 10 residues long. V was clipped by 3 bases and J by 5 bases, with 4 bases between them. In germline, CDR1 is DFQATT, CDR2 SNEGSKA (reference sequence). The CDR3 DNA reads as TGCAGTGCTAGCTCGGAGACCCAGTACTTC. This encodes CSASSETQYF.

Comments on this clonotype: Its ends do not fully match the called genes, so a read error is possible. This chain connects TRBV29-1 to TRBJ2-3, with unresolved D. The CDR3 length is 11 residues. Germline CDR1 and CDR2: SQVTM and ANQGSEA. This CDR3 is CGVDWTDTQYF. The DNA of the CDR3 is TGCGGCGTTGACTGGACAGATACGCAGTATTTT.

This clonotype has a handful of counts. The chain couples TRBV28 to TRBJ2-5; D is unclear. Trimming stripped 6 bases from V and 13 bases from J, with 12 bases between. This CDR3 contains 10 residues. CDR1 is MDHEN and CDR2 is SYDVKM in the germline V gene. Here the CDR3 DNA reads TGTGCCAGCAGATTAGCCCCAAGGTACTTC. Its translation is CASRLAPRYF. The full variable domain, with the rest looked up from reference TRBV28 and TRBJ2-5, is DVKVTQSSRYLVKRTGEKVFLECVQDMDHENMFWYRQDPGLGLRLIYFSYDVKMKEKGDIPEGYSVSREKKERFSLILESASTNQTSMYLCASRLAPRYFGPGTRLLVL.

The sample holds a few counts of this clonotype. The chain recombines TRBV6-1 with TRBJ1-1, with D uncertain. CDR3 length: 13 residues. Germline CDR1 and CDR2: MNHNS and SASEGT. V lost 4 bases and J lost 7, with 13 bases in between. The CDR3 DNA sequence: TGTGCCAGCAGTGGCCGGGCCGCGGGTGAAGCTTTCTTT. Its translation is CASSGRAAGEAFF.

The chain joins TRBV15 to TRBJ1-4; D possibly corresponds to TRBD1 (5 bases). The V and J ends lost 8 bases and 5 bases respectively, with 18 bases between them. Germline V gene lookup returns CDR1 LNHNV and CDR2 YYDKDF (reference sequence). This CDR3 is 15 amino acids long. This chain's CDR3 is CATRPRGQLNEKLFF. The CDR3 region has the DNA TGTGCCACCCGACCAAGGGGCCAATTAAATGAAAAACTGTTTTTT.